The next 28 T cell receptor beta chains were all read from a single sample in a study of T cells after yellow fever vaccination. One entry per CDR3 protein, called by TCRdb with MiXCR from the 5' RACE reads. The sample comprises about 310,000 distinct CDR3 sequences, around 3.9% of which are singletons, and around 24% rests with the top ten. Sequencing used PBMCs, obtained on the day of the yellow fever booster vaccination. These receptors were obtained from a young man who received the YFV17D yellow fever vaccine.

There are a few counts of this clonotype. The rearrangement uses TRBV6-5 and TRBJ1-2; tentative D call: TRBD1 (6 bases). In germline, CDR1 is MNHEY, CDR2 SVGAGI. This CDR3 comprises 14 residues. The ends were cut back, 7 bases at V and 4 bases at J, with 16 bases in the middle. In nucleotides, the CDR3 is TGTGCCAGCAACCGAAAAGGGGGATTCTATGGCTACACCTTC. Amino acids: CASNRKGGFYGYTF.

CDR3 sequence: CASRPYRTTTKRPGELFF. In DNA form, the CDR3 reads TGTGCCAGCAGGCCTTATAGGACAACCACAAAAAGGCCCGGGGAGCTGTTTTTT. This chain links TRBV6-5 with TRBJ2-2, with D possibly being TRBD1 (5 bases). The V end was cut by 6 bases, the J end by 6 bases, with 26 bases between. Germline V gene data show CDR1 as MNHEY and CDR2 as SVGAGI. The CDR3 is made up of 18 amino acids.

This clonotype was counted only a few times. The chain links TRBV6-5 to TRBJ2-7, with TRBD1 matching over 8 bases. V was pared by 0 bases and J by 9 bases, with 10 bases of the junction left unmatched. The CDR3 is made up of 15 amino acids. Germline CDR1 reads MNHEY; CDR2 reads SVGAGI. CDR3 sequence reads: CASSYSPGGYMGQYF. DNA for the CDR3: TGTGCCAGCAGTTACTCGCCAGGGGGCTATATGGGGCAGTACTTC.

At least ten counts were recorded for this clonotype. This chain uses TRBV7-2 with TRBJ1-6; no definite D call. Per the germline V gene, CDR1 is SGHTA and CDR2 is FQGNSA. CDR3 length equals 13 residues. V was pared by 0 bases and J by 7 bases, with 4 bases between. This CDR3 reads CASSLAQNSPLHF. The CDR3, as DNA: TGTGCCAGCAGCTTAGCGCAGAATTCACCCCTCCACTTT.

This clonotype was seen ten or more times. The J gene is TRBJ1-2, the V gene TRBV29-1; D is unclear. V was clipped by 5 bases and J by 7 bases, with 5 bases between them. CDR3 length: 9 residues. In germline, CDR1 is SQVTM, CDR2 ANQGSEA. The CDR3 here is CSVSSGYTF. In nucleotides, the CDR3 is TGCAGCGTTAGCTCTGGCTACACCTTC.

This rearrangement joins TRBV6-5 to TRBJ1-6, with a tentative D call TRBD1 (6 bases). CDR1 and CDR2 (germline): MNHEY, SVGAGI. The length of the CDR3 is 14 residues. The germline V and J ends were trimmed by 0 bases and 9 bases, with 9 bases remaining between them. The CDR3 loop is CASSYSGGSSPLHF. DNA for the CDR3: TGTGCCAGCAGTTACTCAGGGGGTAGTTCACCCCTCCACTTT.

This clonotype was seen a few times. V usage is TRBV6-6 and J usage is TRBJ2-3, with TRBD2 matching 8 bases. CDR1 is MNHNY and CDR2 is SVGAGI in the germline V gene (reference sequence). The CDR3 length is 16 residues. The V and J ends lost 6 bases and 2 bases, in that order; junction bases with no gene match: 10. The CDR3 bases are TGTGCCAGCAGACGGGGGGGACGACTCGTCACAGATACGCAGTATTTT. This encodes CASRRGGRLVTDTQYF.

This clonotype has ten or more counts. The chain combines TRBV4-3 with TRBJ2-7; D is unclear. V was trimmed by 3 bases and J by 2 bases, leaving 14 bases between them. The CDR3 contains 15 residues. From germline, CDR1 is LGHNA and CDR2 YSLEER. The CDR3 bases are TGCGCCAGCAGCCAGAGAACCTTCTTCACCTACGAGCAGTACGTC. Its protein is CASSQRTFFTYEQYV.

This clonotype appeared a few times. V is TRBV4-1 and J is TRBJ2-3; D is undetermined. Per germline, CDR1 MGHRA and CDR2 YSYEKL. The CDR3 length is 13 residues. V lost 0 bases and J 14 bases, leaving 15 bases between the germline ends. Here the CDR3 DNA reads TGCGCCAGCAGCCAAGATTTGGTCTCCGACGGGTATTTT. Translated, it gives CASSQDLVSDGYF.

Many counts were recorded for this clonotype. The chain recombines TRBV29-1 with TRBJ2-1; TRBD1 or TRBD2 may be the D gene (5 bases each). The V gene lost 1 base and the J gene lost 8 bases, with 12 bases spanning the gap. This CDR3 spans 13 amino acids. Per the germline V gene, CDR1 is SQVTM and CDR2 is ANQGSEA. CDR3 loop: CSVEVREKHEQFF. As DNA, the CDR3 is TGCAGCGTTGAAGTCAGGGAGAAACATGAGCAGTTCTTC.

This clonotype was detected many times. This rearrangement joins TRBV7-2 to TRBJ2-1; 13 bases are shared with TRBD2. The germline CDR1 and CDR2 sequences are SGHTA and FQGNSA. The CDR3 totals 18 residues. V lost 4 bases, J lost 2 bases, and 8 bases stayed unmatched. CDR3: CASSSLGTSGVTYNEQFF. CDR3 nucleotide sequence: TGTGCCAGCAGCTCCCTTGGGACTAGCGGGGTAACCTACAATGAGCAGTTCTTC.

This clonotype was observed a few times. The V gene is TRBV30, the J gene TRBJ2-2; D gene ambiguous. V gave up 0 bases and J gave up 4 bases, with 9 bases separating them. Germline V gene lookup returns CDR1 GTSNPN and CDR2 SVGIG (reference sequence). The CDR3 length is 14 residues. The CDR3 bases are TGTGCCTGGAGTGTACCGTGGACCACCGGGGAGCTGTTTTTT. Its protein product is CAWSVPWTTGELFF.

This chain links TRBV11-2 with TRBJ1-6; D gene uncertain. Trimming left V 5 bases short and J 9 bases short, with 23 bases between. There are 17 residues in the CDR3. Germline CDR1 SGHAT, CDR2 FQNNGV. The CDR3 reads CASSAAQLSLLVSPLHF. CDR3 DNA sequence: TGTGCCAGCAGCGCAGCACAGTTGTCCCTCTTGGTTTCACCCCTCCACTTT.

This clonotype was counted ten times or more. The V and J genes are TRBV7-2 and TRBJ2-5; 12 bases agree with TRBD2. CDR1 SGHTA and CDR2 FQGNSA come from the germline V gene. The V segment lost 1 base and the J segment 1 base; nucleotides outside the gene matches: 7. The CDR3 extends over 18 amino acids. The chain's CDR3 is CASSLVLVTSGGQETQYF. CDR3 bases: TGTGCCAGCAGCTTAGTTCTAGTGACTAGCGGGGGCCAAGAGACCCAGTACTTC.

This clonotype was found many times. This CDR3 is CSVERSVLQETQYF. DNA of the CDR3: TGCAGCGTTGAAAGATCGGTCCTCCAAGAGACCCAGTACTTC. This chain uses TRBV29-1 with TRBJ2-5; D not resolved. V gave up 2 bases and J gave up 1 base, with 11 bases separating them. CDR1 is SQVTM, CDR2 ANQGSEA, per germline. The CDR3 spans 14 residues. The full variable domain, rest sourced from reference TRBV29-1 and TRBJ2-5, is SAVISQKPSRDICQRGTSLTIQCQVDSQVTMMFWYRQQPGQSLTLIATANQGSEATYESGFVIDKFPISRPNLTFSTLTVSNMSPEDSSIYLCSVERSVLQETQYFGPGTRLLVL.

This clonotype was found many times. V is TRBV5-6 and J is TRBJ2-3; the match to TRBD2 covers 7 bases. V shed 0 bases, J shed 1 base, and the junction held 2 bases outside the gene matches. CDR1 and CDR2 from the germline V gene are SGHDT and YYEEEE. The CDR3 extends over 15 amino acids. CDR3 loop: CASSLALAGTDTQYF. Written as DNA, the CDR3 is TGTGCCAGCAGCTTGGCGCTAGCGGGCACAGATACGCAGTATTTT.

This rearrangement joins TRBV7-9 to TRBJ1-1; 7 bases are a match to TRBD1. There are 15 residues in the CDR3. Germline assignment: CDR1 SEHNR and CDR2 FQNEAQ (reference sequence). Trimming at V came to 1 base and at J to 3 bases, leaving 5 bases not matched to a gene. CDR3 nucleotide sequence: TGTGCCAGCAGCTTAGAGGGGGCAGGGGACACTGAAGCTTTCTTT. It yields the protein CASSLEGAGDTEAFF.

This clonotype was seen many times. The chain recombines TRBV7-9 with TRBJ2-3; D may be TRBD1 (5 bases). The CDR3 sequence is 14 residues long. Germline CDR1 SEHNR, CDR2 FQNEAQ (reference sequence). The V and J ends lost 3 bases and 2 bases respectively, with 9 bases between them. CDR3 loop: CASSLDKPTDTQYF. The CDR3 nucleotides are TGTGCCAGCAGCTTGGACAAACCCACAGATACGCAGTATTTT.

This clonotype was seen ten or more times. The chain recombines TRBV6-6 with TRBJ1-6; a weak D match, TRBD1 (6 bases). Trimming cost V 6 bases and J 10 bases, with 13 bases left between them. Germline CDR1 reads MNHNY; CDR2 reads SVGAGI (reference sequence). The CDR3 spans 13 residues. The CDR3 DNA reads as TGTGCCAGCAGAACAGGGATAGGATCACCCCTCCACTTT. Translation: CASRTGIGSPLHF.

There are many counts of this clonotype. For the CDR3, the DNA is TGTGCCAGCAGCTTAGTTGGGACAGGGAGCGTCCGCGGCACTGAAGCTTTCTTT. This encodes CASSLVGTGSVRGTEAFF. V is TRBV7-2 and J is TRBJ1-1; TRBD1 matches 9 bases. The CDR3 runs 18 residues. In germline, CDR1 is SGHTA, CDR2 FQGNSA. Germline trimming cut 1 base from V and 4 bases from J; bases unmatched to any gene: 13. Based on the CDR3 plus reference TRBV7-2 and TRBJ1-1, the full variable domain is GAGVSQSPSNKVTEKGKDVELRCDPISGHTALYWYRQSLGQGLEFLIYFQGNSAPDKSGLPSDRFSAERTGGSVSTLTIQRTQQEDSAVYLCASSLVGTGSVRGTEAFFGQGTRLTVV.

This clonotype has more than one count but fewer than ten. The chain has TRBV19 and TRBJ1-4; D is unresolved. This CDR3 contains 14 residues. CDR1 is LNHDA, CDR2 SQIVND, per germline (reference sequence). Trimming pared 6 bases from V and 7 bases from J, leaving 15 bases between. This CDR3 is CASSRRDGSEKLFF. CDR3 sequence (DNA): TGTGCCAGTAGCAGACGGGATGGGAGTGAAAAACTGTTTTTT.

This clonotype was recorded at least ten times. The chain combines TRBV12-3 or TRBV12-4 with TRBJ2-3; D gene ambiguous. CDR3 length: 15 amino acids. Trimming cost V 7 bases and J 0 bases, with 14 bases left between them. In DNA, the CDR3 is TGTGCCAGCACCCACCGGGCGATTAGCACAGATACGCAGTATTTT. This translates into CASTHRAISTDTQYF.

The CDR3 here is CSARASSGGPSGANVLTF. The CDR3 nucleotides are TGCAGTGCTAGAGCGTCTAGCGGGGGCCCCTCTGGGGCCAACGTCCTGACTTTC. The rearrangement uses TRBV20-1 and TRBJ2-6; 10 bases agree with TRBD2. V was pared by 1 base and J by 0 bases, with 6 bases of the junction left unmatched. Germline values: CDR1 DFQATT, CDR2 SNEGSKA (reference sequence). The CDR3 consists of 18 residues.

At least ten counts were recorded for this clonotype. The rearrangement links TRBV4-1 to TRBJ2-7; D unclear. CDR1 and CDR2 (germline): MGHRA, YSYEKL. CDR3 length equals 17 residues. Trimming cost V 0 bases and J 1 base, with 16 bases left between them. CDR3 in amino acids: CASSQEIWAARSYEQYF. The DNA for the CDR3 is TGCGCCAGCAGCCAAGAAATATGGGCAGCCCGTTCCTACGAGCAGTACTTC.

This clonotype was detected only a few times. V is TRBV28 and J is TRBJ2-7; 10 nucleotides line up with TRBD1. The V segment lost 6 bases and the J segment 6 bases; nucleotides outside the gene matches: 5. Germline assignment: CDR1 MDHEN and CDR2 SYDVKM. This CDR3 spans 13 amino acids. The DNA of the CDR3 is TGTGCCAGCAGCTCGGGACAGGGGACCGAGCAGTACGTC. This gives the protein CASSSGQGTEQYV.

This clonotype occurred many times. The chain carries TRBV4-2 and TRBJ2-7; TRBD1 matches at 10 bases. V was pared by 4 bases and J by 4 bases, with 7 bases of the junction left unmatched. Germline V CDR1 and CDR2: LGHNA, YNFKEQ. CDR3 size: 15 residues. The CDR3 nucleotides are TGTGCCAGCAGCCTACCGGGACAGGGGACTTACGAGCAGTACTTC. Translating gives CASSLPGQGTYEQYF.

This clonotype came up many times. The rearrangement joins TRBV7-2 to TRBJ2-4, with 9 nucleotides matching TRBD1. The CDR3 is 13 amino acids. Losses at the gene ends were 7 bases for V and 8 bases for J; bases not matched to a gene: 6. Germline V gene lookup returns CDR1 SGHTA and CDR2 FQGNSA. The CDR3 protein is CASNPTGGDIQYF. In DNA form, the CDR3 reads TGTGCCAGCAACCCGACAGGGGGAGACATTCAGTACTTC.

This clonotype was observed at least ten times. J is TRBJ2-7 and V is TRBV6-6; a possible D gene is TRBD1 (5 bases). CDR1 is MNHNY and CDR2 is SVGAGI in the germline V gene (reference sequence). The CDR3 has 12 residues. V lost 6 bases to trimming and J lost 3 bases, with 9 bases between them. In DNA form, the CDR3 reads TGTGCCAGCAGCTCCGACAGCTACGAGCAGTACTTC. Its translation: CASSSDSYEQYF.